The rows below give T cell receptor beta chains drawn from one sample of a study of metastatic and nonmetastatic thyroid tumors. TCRdb reprocessed the PCR reads via MiXCR. Altogether some 7,900 clones are present, approximately 24% being singletons, with the ten largest covering roughly 6%. The specimen sequenced was adjacent normal tissue. Receptors were obtained from a female donor with papillary thyroid cancer or a benign thyroid nodule (not recorded which). Some clones in this sample may be carry-over from other donors' samples. The CDR3 runs from the conserved cysteine through the conserved F or W. Fields, in order: D gene, J gene, clone size, V gene, CDR3 protein, CDR3 DNA. D genes are given only for firm matches. Only some rows state a clone size, as once, few, many or a class for expanded clones.

.	TRBJ1-1	few	TRBV19	CASSNRCSMNTEAFF	TGTGCCAGTAGCAACAGGTGCTCCATGAACACTGAAGCTTTCTTT
TRBD1	TRBJ1-5	many	TRBV7-2	CASSLAVQGASGNQPQHF	TGTGCCAGCAGCTTAGCGGTACAGGGGGCAAGTGGCAATCAGCCCCAGCATTTT
TRBD2	TRBJ2-7	large	TRBV4-1	CASSHSREGTSYEQYF	TGCGCCAGCAGCCACTCAAGGGAGGGGACCTCCTACGAGCAGTACTTC
TRBD1	TRBJ2-1	large	TRBV20-1	CSAIRQGSYNEQFF	TGCAGTGCTATTCGACAGGGGTCCTACAATGAGCAGTTCTTC
.	TRBJ1-6	.	TRBV28	CASSEKTGGGSPLHF	TGTGCCAGCAGCGAAAAGACAGGTGGAGGCTCACCCCTCCACTTT
.	TRBJ2-1	.	TRBV27	CASSLQADFYNEQFF	TGTGCCAGCAGTTTGCAAGCGGACTTCTACAATGAGCAGTTCTTC
TRBD1	TRBJ1-1	.	TRBV20-1	CSSDRGSTEAFF	TGCAGTTCGGACAGGGGGAGTACTGAAGCTTTCTTT
TRBD1	TRBJ2-7	.	TRBV3-1	CASSLQGADSYEQYF	TGTGCCAGCAGCCTCCAGGGGGCCGACTCCTACGAGCAGTACTTC
.	TRBJ1-2	.	TRBV27	CASSERGRHYGYTF	TGTGCCAGCAGCGAGAGGGGACGTCACTATGGCTACACATTC
TRBD2	TRBJ2-2	few	TRBV6-5	CASSYTSGRANTGELFF	TGTGCCAGCAGTTACACTAGCGGGAGGGCGAACACCGGGGAGCTGTTTTTT
TRBD1	TRBJ2-3	.	TRBV25-1	CASSGGTGFTDTQYF	TGTGCCAGCAGTGGTGGGACAGGGTTCACAGATACGCAGTATTTT
TRBD1	TRBJ2-7	few	TRBV2	CASSPDRGRLYEQYF	TGTGCCAGCAGCCCTGACAGGGGGCGCCTCTACGAGCAGTACTTC
.	TRBJ2-7	once	TRBV11-2	CASSPRVESYEQYF	TGTGCCAGCAGCCCCCGGGTCGAATCCTACGAGCAGTACTTC
.	TRBJ1-2	medium-sized	TRBV4-1	CASSQEFTGTNYGYTF	TGCGCCAGCAGCCAAGAATTCACAGGGACTAACTATGGCTACACCTTC
TRBD2	TRBJ2-1	.	TRBV11-2	CASSPVGGRRDAEQFF	TGTGCCAGCAGCCCCGTCGGCGGGAGAAGGGACGCTGAGCAGTTCTTC
.	TRBJ1-2	.	TRBV2	CASSVRGGDGYTF	TGTGCCAGCAGTGTGCGGGGGGGAGATGGCTACACCTTC
TRBD2	TRBJ2-7	few	TRBV5-1	CASSLEGPGGRHEQYF	TGCGCCAGCAGCTTGGAAGGCCCGGGAGGGCGACACGAGCAGTACTTC
TRBD1	TRBJ2-7	.	TRBV20-1	CSARRDRAFYEQYF	TGCAGTGCTCGCCGGGACAGGGCCTTCTACGAGCAGTACTTC
.	TRBJ2-1	.	TRBV7-2	CASGARYYNEQFF	TGTGCCAGCGGGGCACGCTACTACAATGAGCAGTTCTTC
.	TRBJ2-5	medium-sized	TRBV6-4	CASSDSGRLETQYF	TGTGCCAGCAGTGACTCCGGGCGATTGGAGACCCAGTACTTC
.	TRBJ2-3	many	TRBV18	CAGSTDTDTQYF	TGTGCCGGCTCGACAGACACAGATACGCAGTATTTT
TRBD1	TRBJ1-6	.	TRBV19	CASSMLGQFNSPLHF	TGTGCCAGTAGTATGTTGGGACAGTTTAATTCACCCCTCCACTTT
.	TRBJ2-7	few	TRBV5-6	CASSTPTGRTEQYF	TGTGCCAGCAGCACCCCGACAGGTCGAACGGAGCAGTACTTC
.	TRBJ1-4	.	TRBV20-1	CSAFRVTNEKLSF	TGCAGTGCGTTCCGGGTAACTAATGAAAAACTGTCTTTT
.	TRBJ1-5	few	TRBV2	CASRDGSLNQPQHF	TGTGCCAGCAGGGACGGGTCACTAAATCAGCCCCAGCATTTT
.	TRBJ1-5	large	TRBV6-1	CASSVLGGVGQPQHF	TGTGCCAGCAGTGTTCTTGGTGGGGTCGGACAGCCCCAGCATTTT
TRBD1	TRBJ2-7	.	TRBV4-1	CASSQVLTGVYEQYF	TGCGCCAGCAGCCAAGTTTTGACAGGGGTCTACGAGCAGTACTTC
TRBD1	TRBJ2-3	medium-sized	TRBV5-1	CASSSGQGATDTQYF	TGCGCCAGCAGCTCGGGACAGGGGGCCACAGATACGCAGTATTTT
TRBD2	TRBJ2-5	few	TRBV6-2/TRBV6-3	CASRPGLAGGSETQYF	TGTGCCAGCAGGCCGGGACTAGCGGGGGGGAGTGAGACCCAGTACTTC
TRBD1	TRBJ2-7	.	TRBV12-3/TRBV12-4	CASRRAGTGEGYEQYF	TGTGCCAGCAGGCGTGCGGGGACAGGGGAAGGGTACGAGCAGTACTTC